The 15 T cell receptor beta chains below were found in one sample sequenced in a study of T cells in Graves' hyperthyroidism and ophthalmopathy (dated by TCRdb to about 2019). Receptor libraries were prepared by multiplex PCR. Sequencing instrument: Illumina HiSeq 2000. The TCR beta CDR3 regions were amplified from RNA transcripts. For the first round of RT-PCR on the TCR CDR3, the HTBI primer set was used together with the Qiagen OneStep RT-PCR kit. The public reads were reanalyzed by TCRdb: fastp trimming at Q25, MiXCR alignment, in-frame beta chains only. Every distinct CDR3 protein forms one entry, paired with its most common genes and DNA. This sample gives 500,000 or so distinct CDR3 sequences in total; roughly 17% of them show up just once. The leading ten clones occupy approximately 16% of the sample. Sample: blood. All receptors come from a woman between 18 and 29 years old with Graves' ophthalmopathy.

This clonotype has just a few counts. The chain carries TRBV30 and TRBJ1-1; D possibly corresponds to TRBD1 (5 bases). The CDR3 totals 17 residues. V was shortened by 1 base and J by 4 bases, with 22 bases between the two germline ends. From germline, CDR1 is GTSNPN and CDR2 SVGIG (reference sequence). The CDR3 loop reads CAWSAGIGQDMGTEAFF. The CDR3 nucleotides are TGTGCCTGGAGTGCAGGGATTGGCCAGGATATGGGCACTGAAGCTTTCTTT.

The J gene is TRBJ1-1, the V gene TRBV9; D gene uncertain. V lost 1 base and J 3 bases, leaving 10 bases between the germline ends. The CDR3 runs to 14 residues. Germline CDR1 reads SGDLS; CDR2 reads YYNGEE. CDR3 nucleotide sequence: TGTGCCAGCAGCGTAAGTGCGCTCGACACTGAAGCTTTCTTT. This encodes CASSVSALDTEAFF.

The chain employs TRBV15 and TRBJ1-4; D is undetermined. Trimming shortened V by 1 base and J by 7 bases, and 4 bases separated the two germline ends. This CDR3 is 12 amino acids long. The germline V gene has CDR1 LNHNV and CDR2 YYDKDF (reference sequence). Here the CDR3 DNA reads TGTGCCACCAGCAGAGGAATTGAAAAACTGTTTTTT. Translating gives CATSRGIEKLFF.

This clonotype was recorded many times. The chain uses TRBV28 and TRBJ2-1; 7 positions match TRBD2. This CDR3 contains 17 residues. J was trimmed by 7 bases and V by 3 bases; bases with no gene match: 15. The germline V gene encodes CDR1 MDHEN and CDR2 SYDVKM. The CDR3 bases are TGTGCCAGCAGTTTGGGTGCGGTGCCGGGAGGAAAAAATGAGCAGTTCTTC. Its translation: CASSLGAVPGGKNEQFF. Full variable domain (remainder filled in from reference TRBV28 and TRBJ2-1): DVKVTQSSRYLVKRTGEKVFLECVQDMDHENMFWYRQDPGLGLRLIYFSYDVKMKEKGDIPEGYSVSREKKERFSLILESASTNQTSMYLCASSLGAVPGGKNEQFFGPGTRLTVL.

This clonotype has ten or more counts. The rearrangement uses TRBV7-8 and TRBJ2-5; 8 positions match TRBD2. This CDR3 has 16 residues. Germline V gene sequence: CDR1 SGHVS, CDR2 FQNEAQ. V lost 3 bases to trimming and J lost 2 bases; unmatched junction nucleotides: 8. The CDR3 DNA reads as TGTGCCAGCAGCTTTCTGGACGGGAGGGCACAAGAGACCCAGTACTTC. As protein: CASSFLDGRAQETQYF.

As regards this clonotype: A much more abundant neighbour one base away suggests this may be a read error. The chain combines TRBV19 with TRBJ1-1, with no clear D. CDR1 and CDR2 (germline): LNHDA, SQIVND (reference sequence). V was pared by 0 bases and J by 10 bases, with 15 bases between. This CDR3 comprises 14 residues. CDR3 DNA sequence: TGTGCCAGTAGTATAGAGTGGACGGCGGCTGTAGCTTTCTTT. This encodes CASSIEWTAAVAFF.

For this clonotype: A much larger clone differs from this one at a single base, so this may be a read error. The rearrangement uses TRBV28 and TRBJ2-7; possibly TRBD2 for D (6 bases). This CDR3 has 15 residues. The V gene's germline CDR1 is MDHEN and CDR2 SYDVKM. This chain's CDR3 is CVSSPRDERTYEQYF. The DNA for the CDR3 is TGTGTCAGCAGTCCGCGGGACGAGAGGACCTACGAGCAGTACTTC.

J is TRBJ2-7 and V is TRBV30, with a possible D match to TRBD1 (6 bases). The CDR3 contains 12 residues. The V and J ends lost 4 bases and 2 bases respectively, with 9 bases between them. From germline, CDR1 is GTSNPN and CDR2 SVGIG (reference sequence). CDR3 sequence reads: CAWTAGAYEQYF. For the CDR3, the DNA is TGTGCCTGGACGGCAGGGGCCTACGAGCAGTACTTC. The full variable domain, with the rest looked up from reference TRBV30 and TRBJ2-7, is SQTIHQWPATLVQPVGSPLSLECTVEGTSNPNLYWYRQAAGRGLQLLFYSVGIGQISSEVPQNLSASRPQDRQFILSSKKLLLSDSGFYLCAWTAGAYEQYFGPGTRLTVT.

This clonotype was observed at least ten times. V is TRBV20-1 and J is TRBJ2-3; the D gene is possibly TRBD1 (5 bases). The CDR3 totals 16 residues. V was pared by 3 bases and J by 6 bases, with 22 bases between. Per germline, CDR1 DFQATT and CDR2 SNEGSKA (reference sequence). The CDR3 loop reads CSASENRIRPMDTQYF. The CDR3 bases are TGCAGTGCTAGTGAGAACAGGATTCGCCCGATGGATACGCAGTATTTT.

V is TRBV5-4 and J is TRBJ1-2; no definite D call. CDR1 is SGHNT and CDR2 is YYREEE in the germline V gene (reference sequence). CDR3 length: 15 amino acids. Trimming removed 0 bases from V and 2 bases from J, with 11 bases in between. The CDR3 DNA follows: TGTGCCAGCAGCTTGGCCCTGATAGGCAACTATGGCTACACCTTC. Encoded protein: CASSLALIGNYGYTF.

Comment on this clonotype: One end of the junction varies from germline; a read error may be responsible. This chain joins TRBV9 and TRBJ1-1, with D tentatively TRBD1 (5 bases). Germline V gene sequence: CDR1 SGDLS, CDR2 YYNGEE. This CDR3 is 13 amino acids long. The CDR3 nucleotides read TGTGCCGGCAGCTTAACGGGACTGTCTGAAGCTTTCTTT. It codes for CAGSLTGLSEAFF.

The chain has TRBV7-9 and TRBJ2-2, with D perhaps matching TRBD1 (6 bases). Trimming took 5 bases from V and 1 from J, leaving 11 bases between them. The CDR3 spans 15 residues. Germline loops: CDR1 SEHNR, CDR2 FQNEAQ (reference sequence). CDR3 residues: CASSGSTGNTGELFF. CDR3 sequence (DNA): TGTGCCAGCAGCGGATCGACAGGGAACACCGGGGAGCTGTTTTTT.

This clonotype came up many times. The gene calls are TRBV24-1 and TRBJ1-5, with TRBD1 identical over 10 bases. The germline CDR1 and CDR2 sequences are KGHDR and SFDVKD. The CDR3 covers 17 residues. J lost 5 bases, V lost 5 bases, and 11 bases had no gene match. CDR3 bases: TGTGCCACCAGTGGGGACAGGGGCTCCCGTTCCGATCAGCCCCAGCATTTT. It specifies CATSGDRGSRSDQPQHF.

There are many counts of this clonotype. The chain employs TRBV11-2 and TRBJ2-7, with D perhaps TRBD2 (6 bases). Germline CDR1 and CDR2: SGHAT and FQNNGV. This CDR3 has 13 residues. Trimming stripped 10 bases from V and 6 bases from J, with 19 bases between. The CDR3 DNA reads TGTGCCACTACGCCTCCTGGGGGGATCGAGCAGTACTTC. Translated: CATTPPGGIEQYF.

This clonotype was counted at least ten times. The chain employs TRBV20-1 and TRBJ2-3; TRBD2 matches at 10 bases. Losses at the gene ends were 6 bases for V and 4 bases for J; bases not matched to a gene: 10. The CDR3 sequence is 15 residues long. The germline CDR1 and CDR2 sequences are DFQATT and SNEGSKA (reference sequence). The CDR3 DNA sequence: TGCAGTGCGAACAAGCGGGGGGGCAGGCCAGATACGCAGTATTTT. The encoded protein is CSANKRGGRPDTQYF.